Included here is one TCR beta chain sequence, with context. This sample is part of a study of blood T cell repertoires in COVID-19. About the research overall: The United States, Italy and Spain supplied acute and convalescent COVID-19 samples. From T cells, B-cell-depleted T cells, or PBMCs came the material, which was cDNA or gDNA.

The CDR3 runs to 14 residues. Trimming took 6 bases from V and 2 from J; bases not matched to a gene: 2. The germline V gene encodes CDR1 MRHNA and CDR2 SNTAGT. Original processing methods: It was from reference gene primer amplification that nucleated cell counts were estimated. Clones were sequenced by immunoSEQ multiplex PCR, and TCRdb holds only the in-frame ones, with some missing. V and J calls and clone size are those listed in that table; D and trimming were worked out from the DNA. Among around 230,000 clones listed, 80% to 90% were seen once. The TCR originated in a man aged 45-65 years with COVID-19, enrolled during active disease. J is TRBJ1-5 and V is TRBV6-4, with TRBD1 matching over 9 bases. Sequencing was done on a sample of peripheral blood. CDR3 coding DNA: TGTGCCAGCAGCGGACAGGGGCGCAATCAGCCCCAGCATTTT. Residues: CASSGQGRNQPQHF.